This TCR beta chain appears in the sequencing data of a study of T cells in Graves' hyperthyroidism and ophthalmopathy. On the study more broadly: Once the initial diagnosis was made, peripheral blood was obtained before any treatment.

The CDR3 regions of TCR beta were amplified from RNA transcripts. HTBI primers were used for first-round RT-PCR of the TCR CDR3. TCRdb processed the multiplex PCR reads anew with MiXCR; each CDR3 protein has one entry. Of a few hundred thousand distinct CDR3 sequences in the sample, approximately 14% were seen once. The germline V gene has CDR1 LGHDT and CDR2 YNNKEL (reference sequence). The length of the CDR3 is 16 residues. Trimming pared 1 base from V and 0 bases from J, leaving 7 bases between. The table lists this clonotype with many counts. Sequencing input: blood. The chain combines TRBV3-1 with TRBJ1-6; D uncertain. The origin of this receptor is a woman in her 30s with Graves' hyperthyroidism that later progressed to Graves' ophthalmopathy. The CDR3 here is CASSQGASSYNSPLHF. CDR3 in DNA: TGTGCCAGCAGCCAAGGCGCGAGCTCCTATAATTCACCCCTCCACTTT.